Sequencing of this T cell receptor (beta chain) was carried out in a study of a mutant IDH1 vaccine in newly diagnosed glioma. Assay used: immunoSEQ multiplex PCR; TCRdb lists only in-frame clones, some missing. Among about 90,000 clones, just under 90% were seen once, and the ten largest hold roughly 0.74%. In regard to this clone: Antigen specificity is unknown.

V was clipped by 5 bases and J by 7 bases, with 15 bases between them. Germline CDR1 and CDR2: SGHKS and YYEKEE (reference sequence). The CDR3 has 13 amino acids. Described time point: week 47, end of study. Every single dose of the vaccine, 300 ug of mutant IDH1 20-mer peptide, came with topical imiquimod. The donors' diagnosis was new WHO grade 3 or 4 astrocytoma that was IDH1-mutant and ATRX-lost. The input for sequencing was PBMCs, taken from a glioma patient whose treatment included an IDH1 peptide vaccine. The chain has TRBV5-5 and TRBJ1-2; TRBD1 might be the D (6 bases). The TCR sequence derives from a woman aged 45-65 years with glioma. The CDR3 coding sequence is TGTGCCAGCAGTTCACAGGGCCTGTCTGGCTACACCTTC. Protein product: CASSSQGLSGYTF.